This T cell receptor (beta chain) was sequenced in a study of blood T cell repertoires in COVID-19 (TCRdb year 2020). Broadly, across the study: Collaborator samples came from the United States, Italy and Spain and covered acute and convalescent phases of COVID-19. The samples were drawn from two sources: the first 160 participants of the ongoing ImmuneRACE study, and over 1,000 subjects contributed by 6 global collaborators. HLA class I and class II types, where available, came from metadata supplied by the sample provider rather than from assay-based typing. The dataset comprised deeply sampled blood TCRbeta repertoires from subjects exposed to, actively infected with, or recovered from COVID-19. A freely available public database, intended as a resource for researchers studying the immune response to SARS-CoV-2, is where the repertoires were released. A de-identified subject ID, COVID-19 status, age in years and sex were almost always included in the sample metadata. The material from the prospective study consisted of cDNA or gDNA derived from T cells, B-cell-depleted T cells, or PBMCs. General findings and caveats noted by the study authors: How much clinical and demographic metadata was included differed by source and by participant, and the metadata was provided uncurated.

CDR1 LNHDA and CDR2 SQIVND are derived from the germline V gene (reference sequence). After removal of 3 bases from V and 8 bases from J, the junction retains 4 bases not matched to a gene. Its CDR3 holds 13 amino acids, cysteine through phenylalanine. Solely the CDR3 DNA is kept, with 39 bases framed from the first base. As for this clone: Its antigen is unknown. The input lacks base qualities; no much larger clone sits a single base away.

Enrolling through a virtual design, the prospective study's participants ranged in age from roughly 18 to 90 years and lived across 24 United States geographic areas. To assign participants to cohorts, the prospective study relied on clinical history that participants themselves reported in a screening survey and a study questionnaire. In the prospective study, mobile phlebotomists collected whole blood, serum and a nasopharyngeal or oropharyngeal swab from each participant. Over an approximately 2-month period, participants in the prospective study had the option of providing additional blood draws and questionnaires. Prospective study blood samples were shipped either frozen or at room temperature before DNA extraction. TCRbeta CDR3 regions were amplified from genomic DNA using the immunoSEQ Assay, a bias-controlled multiplex PCR. The original pipeline was this. Nucleated cell counts per sample were estimated from amplification of reference gene primers within the assay. To quantify the absolute abundance of each unique TCRbeta CDR3 rearrangement, sequence reads were collapsed and filtered. For each sample, productive Simpson clonality was calculated as the square root of Simpson's diversity index over productive rearrangements. TCRdb took this table from immuneACCESS and kept in-frame rearrangements with V and J called. Such tables lack part of the clones; where checked against another copy, unresolved V genes explain under half of the gap, and the rest is unexplained. The V and J calls and clone size were taken over from that table, and D and trimming were inferred from the DNA. The sample data list 150,000 to 200,000 clones, and about 88% of these were observed just once. The top ten clonotypes cover around 2.3% of the sample.

This receptor chain uses TRBV19 and TRBJ1-2; 9 nucleotides in the junction match TRBD1. Sequencing was done on a sample of PBMCs or T cells enriched from blood (not recorded which). This sequence originates from a woman aged 40-49 years with acute COVID-19. Here the CDR3 is given as CASSITGGSGYTF. Read as DNA, the sequence is TGTGCCAGTAGTATCACAGGGGGCTCCGGCTACACCTTC.